This T cell receptor beta chain was sequenced in a study of CD8+ T cells in alopecia areata. On this clone itself: What it binds is unknown.

In germline, CDR1 is MGHRA, CDR2 YSYEKL. The CDR3 totals 13 residues. Trimming left V 1 base short and J 4 bases short, with 4 bases between. Broader study findings: It was lesional scalp, especially alopecia totalis/universalis, that showed higher clonality than normal scalp.

Sequencing used cDNA as its template, made by extracting RNA and reverse transcribing it. Profiling relied on immunoSEQ multiplex PCR, and the TCRdb table lists in-frame clones only, not all of them. The sample lists about 64,000 clones, about 40% occurring once. Collected material from alopecia areata patients comprised lesional scalp punch biopsies and peripheral blood. Sorting separated CD4+ and CD8+ T cells out of PBMCs. The V and J genes are TRBV4-1 and TRBJ2-2; D gene ambiguous. Sequences were obtained from NKG2D-low CD8+ T cells sorted from blood. The TCR comes from a human donor with alopecia areata. CDR3 DNA: TGCGCCAGCAGCCAAGGAGTCACCGGGGAGCTGTTTTTT. Residues: CASSQGVTGELFF.